This T cell receptor (beta chain) was captured in a study of T cell repertoires in cytomegalovirus infection. For the study at large: The authors relied on CMV epitopes, both recently identified HLA-C-restricted and well-studied HLA-B-restricted. Indicated by public TCR beta signatures were CMV infection and matching HLA type. General study points: Cumulated frequencies of public TCR beta families served to identify carriers of CMV plus the relevant HLA.

This clonotype has only a few counts. Its antigen is still unknown. Germline V gene data show CDR1 as SGHVS and CDR2 as FQNEAQ. The CDR3 has 15 residues. Trimming removed 5 bases from V and 0 bases from J, with 11 bases in between. MiXCR, applied by TCRdb to the reads, yields one record per CDR3 protein. The sample lists over 25,000 distinct CDR3 sequences; 15% to 20% were seen once. V usage is TRBV7-8 and J usage is TRBJ1-5; D not resolved. The source is a human donor in good health (CMV status not recorded). Some clones in this sample may be carry-over from other donors' samples. Sequenced here: CD8+ T cells from cultured PBMCs, sampled from culture after CMV antigen stimulation. The CDR3 DNA reads TGTGCCAGCAGCGGTGGACCGGGTAGCAATCAGCCCCAGCATTTT. It yields the protein CASSGGPGSNQPQHF.